The 22 T cell receptor beta chains below were found in one sample sequenced in a study of blood T cell repertoires in COVID-19. Here immunoSEQ multiplex PCR was the method, and the copy in TCRdb shows in-frame clones only, minus some. The sample yields some 210,000 clones, 80% to 85% seen once. Sequenced sample: peripheral blood. These receptors came from a human donor in a cohort sampled during active COVID-19.

This clone has a single count. The chain is built from TRBV4-2 and TRBJ1-2; D uncertain. The CDR3 is 13 amino acids. Germline values: CDR1 LGHNA, CDR2 YNFKEQ. V lost 0 bases and J lost 4, with 6 bases in between. In DNA form, the CDR3 reads TGTGCCAGCAGCCAAGATCTAGGCTATGGCTACACCTTC. This gives the protein CASSQDLGYGYTF.

The chain employs TRBV7-2 and TRBJ2-1; a possible D gene is TRBD2 (5 bases). The CDR3 covers 13 residues. V dropped 3 bases and J dropped 12 bases, with 15 bases sitting between them. From germline, CDR1 is SGHTA and CDR2 FQGNSA. This chain's CDR3 is CASSFETRRRQFF. The CDR3 nucleotides read TGTGCCAGCAGCTTCGAGACTCGGAGGAGGCAGTTCTTC.

The chain combines TRBV7-9 with TRBJ1-2; D is unresolved. V lost 5 bases to trimming and J lost 2 bases, with 9 bases between them. The CDR3 totals 13 residues. In germline, CDR1 is SEHNR, CDR2 FQNEAQ (reference sequence). The CDR3 sequence is CASSPTENYGYTF. The CDR3 DNA reads TGTGCCAGCAGCCCGACGGAGAACTATGGCTACACCTTC.

CDR3 in DNA: TGTGCCACCCGGACAGAAAATTTCTCTGGAAACACCATATATTTT. Amino acids: CATRTENFSGNTIYF. V usage is TRBV28 and J usage is TRBJ1-3; tentatively, D is TRBD1 (6 bases). CDR1 is MDHEN, CDR2 SYDVKM, per germline. There are 15 residues in the CDR3. The V gene lost 10 bases and the J gene lost 0 bases, with 16 bases spanning the gap.

This clone was seen a few times. The genes are TRBV19 and TRBJ1-1; TRBD1 aligns across 7 bases. From germline, CDR1 is LNHDA and CDR2 SQIVND (reference sequence). This CDR3 region has 16 residues. V was pared by 3 bases and J by 0 bases, with 7 bases of the junction left unmatched. The chain's CDR3 is CASSMGQGVVNTEAFF. The CDR3 nucleotides are TGTGCCAGTAGTATGGGGCAGGGGGTCGTGAACACTGAAGCTTTCTTT. Using reference TRBV19 and TRBJ1-1 for the parts outside the CDR3, the full variable domain is DGGITQSPKYLFRKEGQNVTLSCEQNLNHDAMYWYRQDPGQGLRLIYYSQIVNDFQKGDIAEGYSVSREKKESFPLTVTSAQKNPTAFYLCASSMGQGVVNTEAFFGQGTRLTVV.

CDR3 nucleotide sequence: TGCGCCAGCAGCTGGGACAGGGGGCAGAGTAACACTGAAGCTTTCTTT. It translates to CASSWDRGQSNTEAFF. The gene calls are TRBV5-1 and TRBJ1-1; 12 bases match TRBD1. The CDR3 runs to 16 residues. CDR1 and CDR2 (germline): SGHRS, YFSETQ. Trimming removed 3 bases from V and 2 bases from J; junction bases left unmatched: 5.

The chain employs TRBV29-1 and TRBJ2-3, with 7 bases that match TRBD1. V trimming: 5 bases; J trimming: 3 bases; junction bases outside the gene matches: 8. The CDR3 sequence is 14 residues long. The germline V gene encodes CDR1 SQVTM and CDR2 ANQGSEA. The DNA for the CDR3 is TGCAGCGTTCAGACAGGGTTGATGACAGATACGCAGTATTTT. Translated, it gives CSVQTGLMTDTQYF.

This chain joins TRBV18 and TRBJ2-3; 7 positions match TRBD2. The CDR3 is made up of 15 amino acids. V was pared by 6 bases and J by 1 base, with 7 bases of the junction left unmatched. Germline V gives CDR1 KGHSH, CDR2 LQKENI. The CDR3 DNA follows: TGTGCCAGCTCCCCGGCTAGCGGACGCACAGATACGCAGTATTTT. It yields the protein CASSPASGRTDTQYF.

This clone was picked up one time. The chain uses TRBV28 and TRBJ1-5; tentatively, D is TRBD1 (5 bases). The CDR3 has 15 residues. The germline V gene encodes CDR1 MDHEN and CDR2 SYDVKM. Trimming pared 1 base from V and 4 bases from J, leaving 11 bases between. The CDR3 reads CASSLFGRVNQPQHF. In DNA form, the CDR3 reads TGTGCCAGCAGTTTATTCGGCAGGGTAAATCAGCCCCAGCATTTT.

The chain combines TRBV18 with TRBJ1-1, with a weak D call TRBD1 (5 bases). The CDR3 extends over 14 amino acids. The germline V gene encodes CDR1 KGHSH and CDR2 LQKENI. Trimming pared 3 bases from V and 3 bases from J, leaving 11 bases between. CDR3 in DNA: TGTGCCAGCTCACCCTTCAGGGATCACACTGAAGCTTTCTTT. Its translation is CASSPFRDHTEAFF. Supplemented by reference TRBV18 and TRBJ1-1, the full variable domain reads NAGVMQNPRHLVRRRGQEARLRCSPMKGHSHVYWYRQLPEEGLKFMVYLQKENIIDESGMPKERFSAEFPKEGPSILRIQQVVRGDSAAYFCASSPFRDHTEAFFGQGTRLTVV.

The chain carries TRBV6-1 and TRBJ1-4; D gene unclear. The CDR3 runs to 11 residues. The V gene's germline CDR1 is MNHNS and CDR2 SASEGT. The V and J ends lost 3 bases and 11 bases respectively, with 7 bases between them. For the CDR3, the DNA is TGTGCCAGCAGTGACCCCCAGAAACTGTTTTTT. This translates into CASSDPQKLFF.

This sequence joins TRBV12-5 and TRBJ2-2; 7 bases match TRBD1. The CDR3 contains 14 residues. J was trimmed by 5 bases and V by 6 bases; bases with no gene match: 6. Per the germline V gene, CDR1 is LGHNT and CDR2 is FRNRAP. The CDR3 here is CASGRDSQTGELFF. The CDR3 DNA is TGTGCTAGTGGCCGGGACAGCCAAACCGGGGAGCTGTTTTTT.

This clone is medium-sized. The chain has TRBV27 and TRBJ2-2; TRBD2 matches at 8 bases. The CDR3 sequence is 15 residues long. The germline V gene has CDR1 MNHEY and CDR2 SMNVEV (reference sequence). V dropped 6 bases and J dropped 1; count of bases not matched to a gene: 4. The CDR3 sequence: CASRIAGQNTGELFF. CDR3 in DNA: TGTGCCAGCAGGATAGCGGGACAGAACACCGGGGAGCTGTTTTTT.

The chain carries TRBV19 and TRBJ2-2, with D possibly TRBD1 on 5 matching bases. CDR1 and CDR2 (germline): LNHDA, SQIVND (reference sequence). The CDR3 length is 16 residues. V was clipped by 5 bases and J by 0 bases, with 13 bases between them. CDR3 bases: TGTGCCAGTAGTGGGGTAGGGGAAGCGAACACCGGGGAGCTGTTTTTT. It is translated as CASSGVGEANTGELFF.

The chain carries TRBV7-3 and TRBJ2-3; weak D call: TRBD1 (6 bases). V was pared by 4 bases and J by 6 bases, with 8 bases between. The CDR3 extends over 12 amino acids. Germline loops: CDR1 SGHTA, CDR2 FQGTGA. CDR3 sequence: CASSSRGDTQYF. CDR3 in DNA: TGTGCCAGCAGCTCCAGGGGTGATACGCAGTATTTT.

This clone was found a few times. Mismatch with germline at one junction end may stem from a read error. The CDR3 sequence is CASSLGDSHEQYF. The DNA for the CDR3 is TGTGCCAGCAGCTTAGGAGACTCCCACGAGCAGTACTTC. This chain joins TRBV13 and TRBJ2-7; D is uncertain. The germline V gene has CDR1 PRHDT and CDR2 FYEKMQ (reference sequence). This CDR3 comprises 13 residues.

The V gene is TRBV29-1, the J gene TRBJ2-7; the match to TRBD1 covers 11 bases. Germline V lookup: CDR1 SQVTM, CDR2 ANQGSEA. V gave up 6 bases and J gave up 3 bases; unmatched junction bases: 7. The CDR3 consists of 14 residues. The CDR3 reads CSVRPGQGVYEQYF. The DNA of the CDR3 is TGCAGCGTAAGACCGGGACAGGGGGTCTACGAGCAGTACTTC.

V and J are TRBV6-1 and TRBJ1-1; D is unresolved. Germline loops: CDR1 MNHNS, CDR2 SASEGT. V was trimmed by 1 base and J by 6 bases, leaving 15 bases between them. This CDR3 region has 15 residues. CDR3 residues: CASSEGAGSRAEAFF. CDR3 coding DNA: TGTGCCAGCAGTGAAGGGGCAGGAAGTCGTGCTGAAGCTTTCTTT.

The rearrangement links TRBV7-6 to TRBJ2-2; 10 bases line up with TRBD1. There are 21 residues in the CDR3. CDR1 SGHVS and CDR2 FNYEAQ come from the germline V gene. V lost 4 bases and J lost 6; bases outside the gene matches: 23. Written as DNA, the CDR3 is TGTGCCAGCAGCTCTATTGCCCGTCGTCCGGGACAGGGGTTGGTAGCCGGGGAGCTGTTTTTT. Residues: CASSSIARRPGQGLVAGELFF.

This clone was detected a few times. This chain connects TRBV7-3 to TRBJ2-5; 9 positions agree with TRBD1. Germline V gives CDR1 SGHTA, CDR2 FQGTGA. Trimming at V came to 5 bases and at J to 5 bases, leaving 6 bases not matched to a gene. This CDR3 comprises 14 residues. CDR3 coding DNA: TGTGCCAGCAGCCGGGACAGGGTGGAGGAGACCCAGTACTTC. Its translation is CASSRDRVEETQYF.

V and J are TRBV2 and TRBJ1-1; possibly TRBD1 for D (5 bases). Looked up from germline, CDR1 is SNHLY and CDR2 is FYNNEI. The V and J ends lost 4 bases and 8 bases respectively, with 11 bases between them. CDR3 length equals 12 residues. This CDR3 reads CASSGDRTEAFF. The CDR3 nucleotides are TGTGCCAGCAGTGGTGACAGAACCGAAGCTTTCTTT.

The rearrangement links TRBV6-5 to TRBJ2-1; tentative D call: TRBD1 (6 bases). Looked up from germline, CDR1 is MNHEY and CDR2 is SVGAGI. CDR3 length: 15 amino acids. Trimming stripped 0 bases from V and 4 bases from J, with 10 bases between. DNA of the CDR3: TGTGCCAGCAGTTACTCGAGGGACAAATACAATGAGCAGTTCTTC. Translation gives CASSYSRDKYNEQFF.